One sample yielded the 5 T cell receptor beta chains listed below, sequenced in a study of blood T cells in healthy people across ages. Next came a second PCR, run for about 7 to 12 cycles, which used a sample-barcoded 5' primer along with a J-beta primer mix. From the 5' RACE reads, TCRdb called clonotypes with MiXCR, one entry per CDR3 protein. The data hold 800,000 or so distinct CDR3 sequences, with more than 35% observed a single time. The sequencing input was blood. All receptors come from a man aged 80 or over in good health.

The chain employs TRBV4-2 and TRBJ2-1, with 13 bases identical to TRBD2. Trimming took 3 bases from V and 6 from J; bases not matched to a gene: 8. CDR1 and CDR2 (germline): LGHNA, YNFKEQ. The CDR3 totals 17 residues. The CDR3 is CASSQARTSGGRNEQFF. The CDR3 bases are TGTGCCAGCAGCCAGGCCCGGACTAGCGGGGGACGCAATGAGCAGTTCTTC.

The chain uses TRBV2 and TRBJ2-1; 8 nucleotides line up with TRBD2. The CDR3 totals 16 residues. With 4 bases clipped from V and 7 bases from J, the junction kept 12 bases outside the gene matches. Germline lookup yields CDR1 SNHLY and CDR2 FYNNEI. The CDR3 DNA follows: TGTGCCAGCAGTGCTCAGCCAGCGGGAGAGGCGAATGAGCAGTTCTTC. Protein product: CASSAQPAGEANEQFF.

V usage is TRBV29-1 and J usage is TRBJ2-7, with 9 bases matching TRBD1. The germline CDR1 and CDR2 sequences are SQVTM and ANQGSEA. The V gene end was trimmed by 5 bases and the J gene end by 5 bases; junction bases not matched to a gene: 7. The CDR3 contains 13 residues. CDR3 sequence reads: CSVKDRGGHEQYF. CDR3 DNA sequence: TGCAGCGTTAAGGACAGGGGCGGCCACGAGCAGTACTTC.

The chain has TRBV7-6 and TRBJ1-1; D might be TRBD1 (5 bases). Germline V gene sequence: CDR1 SGHVS, CDR2 FNYEAQ. V lost 5 bases and J 2 bases, leaving 21 bases between the germline ends. The CDR3 has 17 amino acids. The CDR3 protein is CASSLRGASGANTEAFF. CDR3 bases: TGTGCCAGCAGCCTTAGAGGGGCCTCTGGGGCTAACACTGAAGCTTTCTTT.

Remarks on this clonotype: One junction end disagrees with the germline gene, perhaps due to a read error. The rearrangement links TRBV18 to TRBJ2-6; weak D call: TRBD1 (5 bases). The CDR3 is made up of 15 amino acids. From germline, CDR1 is KGHSH and CDR2 LQKENI. CDR3 nucleotides: TGTGCCAGCTCAGCCAACCCATCTGGGGCCGACGTCCTGACTTTC. Translated: CASSANPSGADVLTF.